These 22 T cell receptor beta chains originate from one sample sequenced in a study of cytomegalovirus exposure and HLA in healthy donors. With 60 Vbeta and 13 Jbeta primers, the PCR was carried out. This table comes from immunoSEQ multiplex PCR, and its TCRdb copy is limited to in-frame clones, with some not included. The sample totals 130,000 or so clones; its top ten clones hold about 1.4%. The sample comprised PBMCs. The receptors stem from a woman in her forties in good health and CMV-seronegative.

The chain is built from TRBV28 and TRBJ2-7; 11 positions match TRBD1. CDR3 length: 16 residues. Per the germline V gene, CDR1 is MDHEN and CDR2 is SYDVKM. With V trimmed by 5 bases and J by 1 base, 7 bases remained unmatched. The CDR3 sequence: CASSDQGQGGSYEQYF. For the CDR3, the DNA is TGTGCCAGCAGTGACCAGGGACAGGGGGGTTCCTACGAGCAGTACTTC.

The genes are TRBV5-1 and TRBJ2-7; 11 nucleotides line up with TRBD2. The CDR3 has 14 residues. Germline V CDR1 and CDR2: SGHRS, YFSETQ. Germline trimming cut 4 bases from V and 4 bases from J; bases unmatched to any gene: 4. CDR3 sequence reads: CASSTTSGAYEQYF. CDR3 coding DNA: TGCGCCAGCAGCACGACTAGCGGGGCTTACGAGCAGTACTTC. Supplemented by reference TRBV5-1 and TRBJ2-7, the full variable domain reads KAGVTQTPRYLIKTRGQQVTLSCSPISGHRSVSWYQQTPGQGLQFLFEYFSETQRNKGNFPGRFSGRQFSNSRSEMNVSTLELGDSALYLCASSTTSGAYEQYFGPGTRLTVT.

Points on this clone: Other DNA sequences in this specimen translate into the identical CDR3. CDR3 bases: TGCGCCAGCAGCTTCGGACAGGGGGGAGGCTACACCTTC. Translated, it gives CASSFGQGGGYTF. V is TRBV5-1 and J is TRBJ1-2; 10 bases agree with TRBD1. CDR1 is SGHRS and CDR2 is YFSETQ in the germline V gene. V was clipped by 2 bases and J by 8 bases; unmatched bases: 3. This CDR3 has 13 residues.

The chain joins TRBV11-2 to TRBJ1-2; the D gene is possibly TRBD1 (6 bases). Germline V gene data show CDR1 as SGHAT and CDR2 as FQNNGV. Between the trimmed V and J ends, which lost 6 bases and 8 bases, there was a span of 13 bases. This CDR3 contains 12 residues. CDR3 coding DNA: TGTGCCAGCAGTCACGAGGGGGACGGCTACACCTTC. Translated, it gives CASSHEGDGYTF.

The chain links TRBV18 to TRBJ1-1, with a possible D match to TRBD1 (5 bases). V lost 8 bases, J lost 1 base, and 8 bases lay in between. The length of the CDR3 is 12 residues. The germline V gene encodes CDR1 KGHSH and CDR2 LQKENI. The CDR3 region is CASAQGNTEAFF. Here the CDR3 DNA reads TGTGCCAGCGCCCAGGGGAACACTGAAGCTTTCTTT.

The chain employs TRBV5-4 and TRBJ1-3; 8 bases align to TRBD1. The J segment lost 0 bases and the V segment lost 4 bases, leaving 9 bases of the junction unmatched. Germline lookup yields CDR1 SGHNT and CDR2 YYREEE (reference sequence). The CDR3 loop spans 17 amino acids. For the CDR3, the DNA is TGTGCCAGCAGCACCGGGACAGGATTGATCTCTGGAAACACCATATATTTT. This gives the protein CASSTGTGLISGNTIYF.

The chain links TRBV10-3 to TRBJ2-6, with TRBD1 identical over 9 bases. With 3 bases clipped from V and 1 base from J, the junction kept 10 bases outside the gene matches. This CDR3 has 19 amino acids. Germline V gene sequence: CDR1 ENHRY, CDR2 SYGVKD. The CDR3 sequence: CAISDLGGTGRSGANVLTF. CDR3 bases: TGTGCCATCAGTGATCTAGGGGGGACAGGGAGGTCTGGGGCCAACGTCCTGACTTTC.

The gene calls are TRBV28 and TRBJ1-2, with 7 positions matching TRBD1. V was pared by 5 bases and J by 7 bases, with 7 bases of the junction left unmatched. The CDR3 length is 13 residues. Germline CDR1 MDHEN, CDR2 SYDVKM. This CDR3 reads CASSEQGRSGYTF. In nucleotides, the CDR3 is TGTGCCAGCAGTGAACAGGGGAGGAGTGGCTACACCTTC.

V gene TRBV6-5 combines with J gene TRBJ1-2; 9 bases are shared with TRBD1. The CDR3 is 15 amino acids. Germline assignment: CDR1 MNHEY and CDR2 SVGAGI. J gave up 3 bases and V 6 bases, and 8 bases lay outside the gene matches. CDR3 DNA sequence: TGTGCCAGCAGCCGAGGGACAGGGTGGGACTATGGCTACACCTTC. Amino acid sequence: CASSRGTGWDYGYTF.

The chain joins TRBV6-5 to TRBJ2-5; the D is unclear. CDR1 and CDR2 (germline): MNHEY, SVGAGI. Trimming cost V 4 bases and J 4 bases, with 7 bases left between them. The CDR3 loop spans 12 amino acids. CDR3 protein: CASSFSGETQYF. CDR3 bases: TGTGCCAGCAGTTTTAGTGGAGAGACCCAGTACTTC.

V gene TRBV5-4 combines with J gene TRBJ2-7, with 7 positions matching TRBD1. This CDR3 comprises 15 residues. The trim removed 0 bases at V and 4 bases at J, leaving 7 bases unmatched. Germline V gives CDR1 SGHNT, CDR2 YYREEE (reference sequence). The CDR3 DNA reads TGTGCCAGCAGCTTGGGCCGGGACAGATTATACGAGCAGTACTTC. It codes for CASSLGRDRLYEQYF. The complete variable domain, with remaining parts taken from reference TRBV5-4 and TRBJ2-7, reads ETGVTQSPTHLIKTRGQQVTLRCSSQSGHNTVSWYQQALGQGPQFIFQYYREEENGRGNFPPRFSGLQFPNYSSELNVNALELDDSALYLCASSLGRDRLYEQYFGPGTRLTVT.

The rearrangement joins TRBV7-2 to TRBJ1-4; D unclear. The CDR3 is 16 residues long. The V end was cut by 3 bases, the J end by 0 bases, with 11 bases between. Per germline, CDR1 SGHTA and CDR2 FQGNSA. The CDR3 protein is CASSLGGAATNEKLFF. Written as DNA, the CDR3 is TGTGCCAGCAGCTTGGGCGGAGCGGCAACTAATGAAAAACTGTTTTTT.

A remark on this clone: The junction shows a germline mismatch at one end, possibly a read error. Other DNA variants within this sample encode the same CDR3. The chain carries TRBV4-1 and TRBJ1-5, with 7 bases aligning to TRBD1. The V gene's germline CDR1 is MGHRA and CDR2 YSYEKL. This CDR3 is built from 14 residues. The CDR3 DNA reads TGCGCCAGTAGCCCAGGACAGGTCAATCAGCCCCAGCATTTT. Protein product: CASSPGQVNQPQHF.

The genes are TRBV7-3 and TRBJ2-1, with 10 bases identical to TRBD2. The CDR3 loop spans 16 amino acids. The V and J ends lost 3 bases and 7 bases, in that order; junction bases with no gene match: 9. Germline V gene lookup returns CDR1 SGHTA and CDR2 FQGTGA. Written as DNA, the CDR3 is TGTGCCAGCAGCTTTCAAAGCGGGGGGGCAAAAAATGAGCAGTTCTTC. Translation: CASSFQSGGAKNEQFF.

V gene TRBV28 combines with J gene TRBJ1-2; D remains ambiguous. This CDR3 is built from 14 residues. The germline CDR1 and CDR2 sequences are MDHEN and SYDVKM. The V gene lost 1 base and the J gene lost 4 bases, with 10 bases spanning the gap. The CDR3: CASSLSGSGYGYTF. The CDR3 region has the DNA TGTGCCAGCAGTTTATCTGGGAGCGGCTATGGCTACACCTTC.

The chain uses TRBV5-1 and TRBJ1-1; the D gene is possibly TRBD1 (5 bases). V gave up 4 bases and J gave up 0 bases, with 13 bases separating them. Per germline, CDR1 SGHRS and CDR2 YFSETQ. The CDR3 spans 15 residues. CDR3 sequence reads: CASSRVETVNTEAFF. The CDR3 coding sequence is TGCGCCAGCAGCCGCGTAGAGACAGTGAACACTGAAGCTTTCTTT.

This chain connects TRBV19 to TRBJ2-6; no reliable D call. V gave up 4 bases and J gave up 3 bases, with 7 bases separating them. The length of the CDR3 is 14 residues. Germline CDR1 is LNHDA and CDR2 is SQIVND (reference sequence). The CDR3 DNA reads TGTGCCAGTAGTAGGGCTAATGGGGCCAACGTCCTGACTTTC. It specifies CASSRANGANVLTF.

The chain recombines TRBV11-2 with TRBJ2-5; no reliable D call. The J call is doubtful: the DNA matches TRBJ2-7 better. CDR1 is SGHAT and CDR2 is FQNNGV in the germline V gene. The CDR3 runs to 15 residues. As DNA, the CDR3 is TGTGCCAGCAGCACCGCTCCTTCTAGGTTGTACGAGCAGTACTTC. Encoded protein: CASSTAPSRLYEQYF.

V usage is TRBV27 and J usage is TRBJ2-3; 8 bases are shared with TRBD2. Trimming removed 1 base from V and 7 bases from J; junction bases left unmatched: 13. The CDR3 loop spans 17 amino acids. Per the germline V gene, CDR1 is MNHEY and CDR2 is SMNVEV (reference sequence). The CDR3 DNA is TGTGCCAGCAGTTTATTTAGGGCTAGCGGGTCCCCAAATACGCAGTATTTT. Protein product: CASSLFRASGSPNTQYF.

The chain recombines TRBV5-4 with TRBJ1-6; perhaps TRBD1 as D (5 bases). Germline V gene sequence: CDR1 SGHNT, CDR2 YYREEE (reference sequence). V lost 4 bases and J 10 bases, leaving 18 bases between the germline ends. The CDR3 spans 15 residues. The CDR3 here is CASSPGPGAGSPLHF. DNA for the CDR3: TGTGCCAGCAGCCCGGGGCCGGGTGCGGGATCACCCCTCCACTTT.

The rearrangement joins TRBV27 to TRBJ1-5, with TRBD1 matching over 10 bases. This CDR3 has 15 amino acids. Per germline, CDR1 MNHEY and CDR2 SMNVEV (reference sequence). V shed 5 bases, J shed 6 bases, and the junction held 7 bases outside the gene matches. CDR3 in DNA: TGTGCCAGCAGTATGACAGGGGGCGAGATTCAGCCCCAGCATTTT. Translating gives CASSMTGGEIQPQHF.

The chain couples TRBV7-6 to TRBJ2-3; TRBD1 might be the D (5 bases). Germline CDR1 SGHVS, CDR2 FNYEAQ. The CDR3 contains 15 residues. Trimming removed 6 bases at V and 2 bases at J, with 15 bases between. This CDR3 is CASSSNRPNTDTQYF. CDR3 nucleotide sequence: TGTGCCAGCAGTTCCAACAGGCCCAACACAGATACGCAGTATTTT.